This T cell receptor (beta chain) was retrieved from a study of radiotherapy plus CTLA-4 blockade in lung cancer. Study-wide background: Roughly a sixth of enrolled patients responded objectively, and around 30% had disease control. Findings of the study overall: Dynamics of early blood T cell clones, together with interferon-beta, were reportedly the best predictors of response. Radiotherapy plus ipilimumab was followed by expansion in blood of tumor-derived TCR clones.

As to this clone: The antigen is undetermined.

Deletions cut 3 bases from V and 3 bases from J, with 12 bases between. CDR1 and CDR2 (germline): GTSNPN, SVGIG (reference sequence). The CDR3 extends over 15 amino acids. The method was immunoSEQ multiplex PCR; TCRdb's version includes in-frame clones alone and lacks a portion of them. The table includes 70,000 to 95,000 clones, roughly four fifths detected once. Material: peripheral blood, obtained from a patient treated with radiotherapy plus ipilimumab. This clonotype was sampled from a human donor with non-small cell lung cancer that progressed on radiotherapy plus ipilimumab. This rearrangement joins TRBV30 to TRBJ1-6, with TRBD1 as a possible D gene (5 bases). The CDR3, as DNA: TGTGCCTGGAGCCGAGGGACGGACTATAATTCACCCCTCCACTTT. It translates to CAWSRGTDYNSPLHF.